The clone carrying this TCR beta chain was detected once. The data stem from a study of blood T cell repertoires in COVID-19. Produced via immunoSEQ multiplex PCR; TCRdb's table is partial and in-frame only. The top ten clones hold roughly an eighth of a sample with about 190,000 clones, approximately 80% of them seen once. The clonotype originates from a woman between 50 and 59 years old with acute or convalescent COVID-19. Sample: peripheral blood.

CDR3 nucleotides: TGTGCCAGCAGCTTACAGACCGTCTACAATGAGCAGTTCTTC. Its translation: CASSLQTVYNEQFF. This chain uses TRBV5-6 with TRBJ2-1; D is unclear. Trimming removed 2 bases from V and 3 bases from J, with 9 bases in between. Germline V gene lookup returns CDR1 SGHDT and CDR2 YYEEEE. CDR3 length equals 14 residues.